This T cell receptor beta chain was found in a study of post-analysis software for immune sequencing data. Study-wide background: The study covered relapsing-remitting, secondary progressive and progressive-relapsing courses of multiple sclerosis. The study, taken as a whole, reports: By F measure, samples from a shared preparation batch strongly co-clustered. Controls showed lower frequencies than patients for five TRBV segments, and TRBV5-6, TRBV5-1 and TRBV20-1 were among these. Multiple sclerosis patients showed significantly lower normalized Chao1 diversity than controls did.

On this clonotype: Its matching antigen is unknown.

The CDR3 is made up of 15 amino acids. V was clipped by 2 bases and J by 6 bases, with 16 bases between them. Germline loops: CDR1 SGHTA, CDR2 FQGNSA. Built from TCR beta cDNA, the libraries had unique molecular identifiers in them. Researchers reported some 500,000 cDNA molecules coming from roughly 0.93 to 9.6 million T cells. TCRdb re-called the PCR reads with MiXCR, one entry per CDR3 protein. The table records about 810,000 distinct CDR3 sequences, about 50% of them present only once. This TCR was sampled from a girl aged 5 to 17 with multiple sclerosis. The chain joins TRBV7-2 to TRBJ1-1, with D unclear. The specimen sequenced was blood. The CDR3 nucleotides are TGTGCCAGCAGCTTATATGCCGGACTGGAGGCTGAAGCTTTCTTT. Its translation: CASSLYAGLEAEAFF.